The 5 T cell receptor beta chains presented below share a single source sample, sequenced in a study of PD-L1 blockade in urothelial cancer. This table comes from immunoSEQ multiplex PCR, and its TCRdb copy is limited to in-frame clones, with some not included. Here the sample spans 55,000 to 80,000 clones, around 81% being singletons. Time point denoted: pretreatment peripheral blood. The sample consisted of PBMCs, taken around atezolizumab (anti-PD-L1) treatment. The receptor source for this set is a man in his sixties or seventies with urothelial cancer.

This clone was recorded once. The gene calls are TRBV5-1 and TRBJ2-7; no reliable D call. Germline CDR1 SGHRS, CDR2 YFSETQ. V was trimmed by 6 bases and J by 0 bases, leaving 10 bases between them. This CDR3 has 13 amino acids. The CDR3 sequence is CASKADSSYEQYF. In DNA form, the CDR3 reads TGCGCCAGCAAAGCTGATAGCTCCTACGAGCAGTACTTC.

CDR3: CASSPREGDQPQHF. DNA for the CDR3: TGTGCCAGTAGTCCACGAGAGGGGGATCAGCCCCAGCATTTT. The chain has TRBV19 and TRBJ1-5, with D possibly being TRBD1 (6 bases). Germline CDR1 and CDR2: LNHDA and SQIVND (reference sequence). The V and J ends lost 5 bases and 5 bases respectively, with 13 bases between them. The CDR3 extends over 14 amino acids.

V is TRBV18 and J is TRBJ1-2; TRBD1 aligns across 8 bases. This CDR3 region has 18 residues. Losses at the gene ends were 1 base for V and 6 bases for J; bases not matched to a gene: 16. Germline assignment: CDR1 KGHSH and CDR2 LQKENI. As DNA, the CDR3 is TGTGCCAGCTCACCACGAGTCGGCAGGGGGCTGGTTGTCGATGGCTACACCTTC. It encodes CASSPRVGRGLVVDGYTF.

V gene TRBV5-6 combines with J gene TRBJ2-7, with 9 bases identical to TRBD2. The junction had 15 bases not matched to a gene; V was cut back by 4 bases and J by 1 base. CDR3 length: 18 residues. CDR1 and CDR2 from the germline V gene are SGHDT and YYEEEE. The CDR3 sequence is CASSQTLSTSGNSYEQYF. The CDR3 nucleotides are TGTGCCAGCAGCCAAACACTTTCGACTAGCGGAAATTCCTACGAGCAGTACTTC.

The gene calls are TRBV25-1 and TRBJ2-5; weak D call: TRBD1 (5 bases). CDR1 MGHDK and CDR2 SYGVNS come from the germline V gene. With 5 bases removed from V and 2 bases from J, the gap between germline ends came to 15 bases. This CDR3 comprises 15 residues. The CDR3 region has the DNA TGTGCCAGCAGTCCGGAAGGACATCGTCAAGAGACCCAGTACTTC. It encodes CASSPEGHRQETQYF.